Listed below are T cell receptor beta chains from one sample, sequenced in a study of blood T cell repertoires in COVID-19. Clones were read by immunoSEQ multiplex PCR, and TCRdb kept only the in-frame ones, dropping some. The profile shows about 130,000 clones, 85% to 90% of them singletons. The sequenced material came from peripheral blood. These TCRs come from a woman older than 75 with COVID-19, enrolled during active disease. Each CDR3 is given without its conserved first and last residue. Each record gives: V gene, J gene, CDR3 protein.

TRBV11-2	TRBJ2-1	ASSPGYPASSNEQF
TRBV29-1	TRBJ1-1	SPQRGTEAF
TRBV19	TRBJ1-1	ASSIGGVSGAEAF
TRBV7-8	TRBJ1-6	ASSTGTANSPLH
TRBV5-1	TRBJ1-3	ASSLEGRVPSGNTIY
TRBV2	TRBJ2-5	ASRALGSEYQETQY
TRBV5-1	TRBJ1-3	ASSFGQGAGNTIY
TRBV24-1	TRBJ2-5	ATSDGSQETQY
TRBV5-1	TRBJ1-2	ASSSTGRDGYT
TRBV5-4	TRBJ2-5	ASSTGTGGGQETQY